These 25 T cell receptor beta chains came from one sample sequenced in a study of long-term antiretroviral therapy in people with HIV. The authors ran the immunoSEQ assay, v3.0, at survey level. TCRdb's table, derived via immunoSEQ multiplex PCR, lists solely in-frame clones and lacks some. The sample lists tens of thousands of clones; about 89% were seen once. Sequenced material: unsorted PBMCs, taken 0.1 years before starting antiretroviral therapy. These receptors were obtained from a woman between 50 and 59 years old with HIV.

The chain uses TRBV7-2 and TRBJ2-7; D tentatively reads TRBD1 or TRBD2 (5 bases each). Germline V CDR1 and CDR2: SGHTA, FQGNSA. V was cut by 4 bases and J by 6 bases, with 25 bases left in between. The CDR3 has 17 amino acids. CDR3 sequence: CASSSASVPGPRSEQYF. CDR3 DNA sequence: TGTGCCAGCAGCTCAGCTTCCGTCCCGGGACCAAGAAGCGAGCAGTACTTC.

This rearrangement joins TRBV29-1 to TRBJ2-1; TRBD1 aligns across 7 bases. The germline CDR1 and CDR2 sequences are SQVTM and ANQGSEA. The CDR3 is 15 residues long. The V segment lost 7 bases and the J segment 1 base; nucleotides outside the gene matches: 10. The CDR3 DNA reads TGCAGCGCTAACTATAGGACAGGATCCTACAATGAGCAGTTCTTC. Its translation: CSANYRTGSYNEQFF.

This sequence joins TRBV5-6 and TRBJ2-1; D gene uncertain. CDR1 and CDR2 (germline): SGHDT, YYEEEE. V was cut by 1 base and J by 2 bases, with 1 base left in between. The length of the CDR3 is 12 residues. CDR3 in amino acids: CASSLPYNEQFF. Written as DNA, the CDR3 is TGTGCCAGCAGCTTGCCCTACAATGAGCAGTTCTTC.

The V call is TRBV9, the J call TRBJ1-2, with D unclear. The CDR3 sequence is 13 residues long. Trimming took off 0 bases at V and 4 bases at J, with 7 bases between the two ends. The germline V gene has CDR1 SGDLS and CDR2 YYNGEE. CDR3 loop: CASSVALAYGYTF. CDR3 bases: TGTGCCAGCAGCGTAGCTTTGGCCTATGGCTACACCTTC.

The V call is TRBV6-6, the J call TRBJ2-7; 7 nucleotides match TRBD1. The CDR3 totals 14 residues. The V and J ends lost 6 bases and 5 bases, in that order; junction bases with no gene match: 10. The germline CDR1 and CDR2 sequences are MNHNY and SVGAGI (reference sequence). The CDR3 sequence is CASRGAQGTDEQYF. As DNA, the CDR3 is TGTGCCAGCAGAGGGGCACAGGGGACCGACGAGCAGTACTTC.

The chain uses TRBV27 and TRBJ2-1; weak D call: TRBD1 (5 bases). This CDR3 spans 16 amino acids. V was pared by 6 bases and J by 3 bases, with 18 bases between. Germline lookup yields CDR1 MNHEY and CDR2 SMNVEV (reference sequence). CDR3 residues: CASRKGAGQFYNEQFF. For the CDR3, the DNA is TGTGCCAGCAGGAAAGGGGCAGGGCAATTCTACAATGAGCAGTTCTTC.

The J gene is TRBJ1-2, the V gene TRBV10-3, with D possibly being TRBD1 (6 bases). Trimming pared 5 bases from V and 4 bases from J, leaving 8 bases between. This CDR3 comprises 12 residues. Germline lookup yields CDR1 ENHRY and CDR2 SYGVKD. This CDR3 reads CAISTGPYGYTF. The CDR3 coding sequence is TGTGCCATCAGTACAGGGCCCTATGGCTACACCTTC.

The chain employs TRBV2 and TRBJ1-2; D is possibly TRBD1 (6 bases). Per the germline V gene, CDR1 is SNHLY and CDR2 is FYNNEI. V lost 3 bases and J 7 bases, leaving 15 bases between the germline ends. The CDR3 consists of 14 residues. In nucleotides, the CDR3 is TGTGCCAGCAGTGACGGGGGCGCGGCTCGTGGCTACACCTTC. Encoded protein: CASSDGGAARGYTF.

The CDR3 DNA is TGTGCCAGCAGCGTAGGGGGGGCACGGACTGAAGCTTTCTTT. Amino acid sequence: CASSVGGARTEAFF. The rearrangement joins TRBV9 to TRBJ1-1; a weak D match, TRBD1 (6 bases). Germline V gene data show CDR1 as SGDLS and CDR2 as YYNGEE. The CDR3 length is 14 residues. V lost 0 bases and J lost 5, with 11 bases in between.

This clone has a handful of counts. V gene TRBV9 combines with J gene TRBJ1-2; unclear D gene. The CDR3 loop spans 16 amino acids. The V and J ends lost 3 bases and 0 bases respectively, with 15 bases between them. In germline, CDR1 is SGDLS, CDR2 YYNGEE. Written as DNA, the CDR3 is TGTGCCAGCAGCGGTCGGCGTGGGGAAGCTAACTATGGCTACACCTTC. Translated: CASSGRRGEANYGYTF.

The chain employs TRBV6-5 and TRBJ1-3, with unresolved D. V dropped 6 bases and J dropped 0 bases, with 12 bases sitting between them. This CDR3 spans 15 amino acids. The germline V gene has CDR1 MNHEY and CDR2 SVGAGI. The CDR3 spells CASSVGASSGNTIYF. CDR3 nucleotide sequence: TGTGCCAGCAGCGTAGGCGCGAGCTCTGGAAACACCATATATTTT.

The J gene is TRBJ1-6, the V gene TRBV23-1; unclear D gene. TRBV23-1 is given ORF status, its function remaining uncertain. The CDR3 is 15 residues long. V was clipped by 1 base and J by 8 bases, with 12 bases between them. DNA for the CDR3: TGCGCCAGCAGTCAATTTTCCCCCCCCTATTCACCCCTCCACTTT. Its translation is CASSQFSPPYSPLHF.

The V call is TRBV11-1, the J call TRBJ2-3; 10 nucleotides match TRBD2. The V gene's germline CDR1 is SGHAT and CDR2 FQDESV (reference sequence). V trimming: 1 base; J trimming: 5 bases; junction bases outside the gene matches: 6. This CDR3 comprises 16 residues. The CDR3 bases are TGTGCCAGCAGCTTAGAGGCTAGCGGGGGCGTAGATACGCAGTATTTT. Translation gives CASSLEASGGVDTQYF.

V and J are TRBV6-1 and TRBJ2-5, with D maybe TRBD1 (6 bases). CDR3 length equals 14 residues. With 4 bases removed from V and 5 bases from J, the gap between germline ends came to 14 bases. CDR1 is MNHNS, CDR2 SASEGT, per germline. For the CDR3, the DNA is TGTGCCAGCAGTGCACAGGGTACAGCCGAGACCCAGTACTTC. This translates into CASSAQGTAETQYF.

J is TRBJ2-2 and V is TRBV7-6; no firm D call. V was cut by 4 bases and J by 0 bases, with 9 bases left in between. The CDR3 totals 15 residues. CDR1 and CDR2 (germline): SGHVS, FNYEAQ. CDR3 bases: TGTGCCAGCAGCTCAAAGGCCCCGAACACCGGGGAGCTGTTTTTT. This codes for CASSSKAPNTGELFF.

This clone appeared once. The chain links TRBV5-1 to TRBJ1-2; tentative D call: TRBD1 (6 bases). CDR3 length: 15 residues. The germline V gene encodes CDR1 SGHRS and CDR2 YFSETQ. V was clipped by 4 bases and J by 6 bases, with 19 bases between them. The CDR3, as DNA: TGCGCCAGCAGCGCAGGCAGGGGTTCTACTGATGGCTACACCTTC. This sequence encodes CASSAGRGSTDGYTF.

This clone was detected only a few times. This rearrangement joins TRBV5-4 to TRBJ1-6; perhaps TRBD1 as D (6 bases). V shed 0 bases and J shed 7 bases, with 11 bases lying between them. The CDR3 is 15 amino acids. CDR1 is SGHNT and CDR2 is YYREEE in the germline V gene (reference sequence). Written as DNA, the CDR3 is TGTGCCAGCAGCTTGGATCCAGGGGACAATTCACCCCTCCACTTT. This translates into CASSLDPGDNSPLHF. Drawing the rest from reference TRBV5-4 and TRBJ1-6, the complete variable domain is ETGVTQSPTHLIKTRGQQVTLRCSSQSGHNTVSWYQQALGQGPQFIFQYYREEENGRGNFPPRFSGLQFPNYSSELNVNALELDDSALYLCASSLDPGDNSPLHFGNGTRLTVT.

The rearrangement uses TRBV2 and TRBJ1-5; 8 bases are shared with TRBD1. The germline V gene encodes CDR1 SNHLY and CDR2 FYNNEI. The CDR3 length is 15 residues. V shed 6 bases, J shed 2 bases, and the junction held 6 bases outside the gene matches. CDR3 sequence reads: CASSRDRQGNQPQHF. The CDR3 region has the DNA TGTGCCAGCAGCCGGGACAGGCAGGGCAATCAGCCCCAGCATTTT.

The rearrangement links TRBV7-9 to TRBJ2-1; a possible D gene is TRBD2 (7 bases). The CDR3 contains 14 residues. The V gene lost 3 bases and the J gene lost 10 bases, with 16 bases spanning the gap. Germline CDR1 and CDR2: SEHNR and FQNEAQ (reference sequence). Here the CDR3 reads CASSFNRGAGEQFF. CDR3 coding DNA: TGTGCCAGCAGCTTCAATCGGGGGGCCGGGGAGCAGTTCTTC.

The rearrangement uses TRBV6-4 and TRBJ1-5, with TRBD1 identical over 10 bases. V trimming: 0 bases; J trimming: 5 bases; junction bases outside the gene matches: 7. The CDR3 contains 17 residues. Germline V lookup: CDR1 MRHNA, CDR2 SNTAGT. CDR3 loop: CASSDSEDRGGDQPQHF. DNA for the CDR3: TGTGCCAGCAGTGACTCGGAGGACAGGGGGGGTGATCAGCCCCAGCATTTT.

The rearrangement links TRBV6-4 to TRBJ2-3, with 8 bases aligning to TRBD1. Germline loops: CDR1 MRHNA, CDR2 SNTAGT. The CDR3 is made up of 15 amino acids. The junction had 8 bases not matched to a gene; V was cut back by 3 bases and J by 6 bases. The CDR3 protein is CASSEGPGGLDTQYF. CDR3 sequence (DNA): TGTGCCAGCAGTGAGGGGCCAGGGGGCCTGGATACGCAGTATTTT.

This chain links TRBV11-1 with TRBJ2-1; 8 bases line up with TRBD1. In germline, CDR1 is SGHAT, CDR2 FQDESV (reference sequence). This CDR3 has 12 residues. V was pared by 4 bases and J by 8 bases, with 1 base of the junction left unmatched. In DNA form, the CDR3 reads TGTGCCAGCAGCTCGGACAGGGATGAGCAGTTCTTC. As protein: CASSSDRDEQFF.

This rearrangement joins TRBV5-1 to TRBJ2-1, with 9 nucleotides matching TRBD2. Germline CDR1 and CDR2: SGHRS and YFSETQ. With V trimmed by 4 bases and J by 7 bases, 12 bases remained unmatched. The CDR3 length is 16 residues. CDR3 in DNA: TGCGCCAGCAGCCACATAGCGGGGGACGCTAAAAATGAGCAGTTCTTC. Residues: CASSHIAGDAKNEQFF.

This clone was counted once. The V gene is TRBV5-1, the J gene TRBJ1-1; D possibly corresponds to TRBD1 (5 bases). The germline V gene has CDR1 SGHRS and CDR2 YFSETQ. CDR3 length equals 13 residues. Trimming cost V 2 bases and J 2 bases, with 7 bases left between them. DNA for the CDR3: TGCGCCAGCAGCTTTGACAGCAACACTGAAGCTTTCTTT. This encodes CASSFDSNTEAFF.

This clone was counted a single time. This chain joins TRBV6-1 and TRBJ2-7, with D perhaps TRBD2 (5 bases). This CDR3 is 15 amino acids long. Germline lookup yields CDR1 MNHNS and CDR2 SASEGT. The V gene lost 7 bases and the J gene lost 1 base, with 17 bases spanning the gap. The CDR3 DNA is TGTGCCAGCAATGAGTGGGAGTACTTTTCCTACGAGCAGTACTTC. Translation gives CASNEWEYFSYEQYF.